This TCR beta chain was observed in a study of shared clonotypes between healthy human individuals. Study conclusions and caveats: Estimated richness values were generally larger in naive subsets than in memory subsets. Large depth notwithstanding, sorted-subset sequencing proved incomplete by rarefaction. Genetic and exposure-history diversity was limited by the few donors.

This CDR3 has 18 amino acids. V lost 4 bases, J lost 2 bases, and 16 bases stayed unmatched. CDR1 SGHRS and CDR2 YFSETQ come from the germline V gene. TCRdb keeps only in-frame clones here, not all; method: immunoSEQ multiplex PCR. Found here are some 690,000 clones, less than 95% of them singletons; the top ten hold 34%. With respect to this clone: The antigen is unknown.

Sequenced: memory CD8+ T cells from PBMCs. This sample's subset: CD45RO+ cells pooled with CCR7-negative TemRA cells. The clonotype comes from a man aged 18 to 29 in good health. Some clones in this sample may be carry-over from other donors' samples. The rearrangement links TRBV5-1 to TRBJ2-3; 7 nucleotides line up with TRBD1. CDR3 residues: CASSGPNQTGKNTDTQYF. CDR3 DNA sequence: TGCGCCAGCAGCGGCCCAAACCAGACAGGGAAAAACACAGATACGCAGTATTTT. The entire variable domain, with the rest obtained from reference TRBV5-1 and TRBJ2-3, is as follows: KAGVTQTPRYLIKTRGQQVTLSCSPISGHRSVSWYQQTPGQGLQFLFEYFSETQRNKGNFPGRFSGRQFSNSRSEMNVSTLELGDSALYLCASSGPNQTGKNTDTQYFGPGTRLTVL.